One and the same sample provided the 18 T cell receptor beta chains below, sequenced in a study of T cells in Graves' hyperthyroidism and ophthalmopathy. RNA transcripts were the template for amplifying TCR beta CDR3 regions. With the HTBI primer set, the TCR CDR3 went through a first round of RT-PCR. TCRdb reprocessed the multiplex PCR reads via MiXCR and lists one record per CDR3 protein. This table holds a few hundred thousand distinct CDR3 sequences, approximately 14% found once. Sequencing used blood. The source is a woman in her 40s with Graves' ophthalmopathy.

Concerning this clonotype itself: Germline and junction disagree at one end, which may indicate a read error. J is TRBJ2-2 and V is TRBV7-2; no definite D call. Germline values: CDR1 SGHTA, CDR2 FQGNSA. The CDR3 runs to 14 residues. CDR3 in amino acids: CVSSLVRFTGELFF. The CDR3 DNA reads as TGTGTCAGCAGCTTAGTCAGGTTCACCGGGGAGCTGTTTTTT.

V usage is TRBV10-1 and J usage is TRBJ1-6; a possible D gene is TRBD1 (6 bases). V was pared by 4 bases and J by 8 bases, with 12 bases between. Germline V CDR1 and CDR2: WNHNN, SYGVQD (reference sequence). The CDR3 loop spans 14 amino acids. The DNA of the CDR3 is TGCGCCAGCAGTGCGGCAGGGGAATATTCACCCCTCCACTTT. Protein sequence: CASSAAGEYSPLHF.

V and J are TRBV19 and TRBJ2-3; weak D call: TRBD2 (7 bases). The ends were cut back, 5 bases at V and 4 bases at J, with 16 bases in the middle. This CDR3 is built from 15 residues. CDR1 is LNHDA and CDR2 is SQIVND in the germline V gene (reference sequence). The CDR3 sequence: CASSVRGGWADTQYF. Written as DNA, the CDR3 is TGTGCCAGTAGTGTGAGGGGGGGCTGGGCAGATACGCAGTATTTT.

This clonotype showed up many times. The chain carries TRBV20-1 and TRBJ2-7; D is ambiguous. Germline V gene sequence: CDR1 DFQATT, CDR2 SNEGSKA (reference sequence). CDR3 size: 13 residues. Between the trimmed V and J ends, which lost 5 bases and 2 bases, there was a span of 13 bases. CDR3 DNA sequence: TGCAGTGCTGGCACCGTAGTTACCTACGAGCAGTACTTC. This gives the protein CSAGTVVTYEQYF.

This clonotype was observed at least ten times. The genes are TRBV11-2 and TRBJ2-3; D gene ambiguous. The V gene's germline CDR1 is SGHAT and CDR2 FQNNGV. The CDR3 loop spans 14 amino acids. Trimming removed 4 bases at V and 2 bases at J, with 10 bases between. CDR3 protein: CASSYLRLTDTQYF. CDR3 coding DNA: TGTGCCAGCAGCTACCTGCGGCTCACAGATACGCAGTATTTT. The full variable domain, with the rest looked up from reference TRBV11-2 and TRBJ2-3, is EAGVAQSPRYKIIEKRQSVAFWCNPISGHATLYWYQQILGQGPKLLIQFQNNGVVDDSQLPKDRFSAERLKGVDSTLKIQPAKLEDSAVYLCASSYLRLTDTQYFGPGTRLTVL.

This clonotype was detected many times. The chain joins TRBV3-1 to TRBJ2-5, with a tentative D call TRBD2 (5 bases). In germline, CDR1 is LGHDT, CDR2 YNNKEL (reference sequence). V dropped 0 bases and J dropped 4 bases, with 6 bases sitting between them. The CDR3 sequence is 13 residues long. The CDR3 nucleotides read TGTGCCAGCAGCCAAGATGGGAGAGAGACCCAGTACTTC. This translates into CASSQDGRETQYF.

This clonotype was detected only a few times. The chain has TRBV4-2 and TRBJ1-1; D remains unclear. Trimming pared 0 bases from V and 5 bases from J, leaving 4 bases between. Germline V CDR1 and CDR2: LGHNA, YNFKEQ. The CDR3 length is 12 residues. For the CDR3, the DNA is TGTGCCAGCAGCCAAGATGGGACTGAAGCTTTCTTT. Its translation is CASSQDGTEAFF.

The sample holds many counts of this clonotype. V is TRBV19 and J is TRBJ2-1; 8 bases align to TRBD2. V shed 10 bases, J shed 2 bases, and the junction held 10 bases outside the gene matches. Germline CDR1 is LNHDA and CDR2 is SQIVND (reference sequence). The CDR3 length is 15 residues. CDR3 coding DNA: TGTGCCACCAGCTCTCGGACTAGCCCCTACAATGAGCAGTTCTTC. Translating gives CATSSRTSPYNEQFF.

This clonotype was seen many times. The chain combines TRBV24-1 with TRBJ2-5, with TRBD1 identical over 9 bases. In germline, CDR1 is KGHDR, CDR2 SFDVKD. The length of the CDR3 is 14 residues. The V gene end was trimmed by 6 bases and the J gene end by 5 bases; junction bases not matched to a gene: 6. The CDR3 loop is CATSRGQGVETQYF. The DNA for the CDR3 is TGTGCCACCAGTAGGGGACAGGGAGTGGAGACCCAGTACTTC.

This clonotype was detected only a few times. This chain links TRBV19 with TRBJ1-5; perhaps TRBD1 as D (6 bases). There are 15 residues in the CDR3. Germline CDR1 is LNHDA and CDR2 is SQIVND (reference sequence). Trimming pared 3 bases from V and 4 bases from J, leaving 13 bases between. CDR3 region: CASSIEDSWNQPQHF. The CDR3 DNA reads TGTGCCAGTAGTATCGAGGACAGCTGGAATCAGCCCCAGCATTTT.

In its sample, this clonotype was seen many times. The genes are TRBV11-2 and TRBJ2-1; D gene ambiguous. Trimming took 5 bases from V and 9 from J, leaving 8 bases between them. Per germline, CDR1 SGHAT and CDR2 FQNNGV. This CDR3 is built from 11 residues. In DNA, the CDR3 is TGTGCCAGCAGCCCCATGGGTGAGCAGTTCTTC. It specifies CASSPMGEQFF.

The chain uses TRBV3-1 and TRBJ1-6; D is possibly TRBD1 (5 bases). Trimming shortened V by 1 base and J by 10 bases, and 11 bases separated the two germline ends. This CDR3 has 14 amino acids. In germline, CDR1 is LGHDT, CDR2 YNNKEL (reference sequence). Here the CDR3 DNA reads TGTGCCAGCAGCCAAGGGGGCGCGTTCTCACCCCTCCACTTT. This encodes CASSQGGAFSPLHF.

Comments on this clonotype: A single base separates this from a much larger clone, so it may be a read error. This is likely a read error, given that the CDR3 carries no conserved phenylalanine or tryptophan at its end. The CDR3 here is CASSRIFMGGFSGTEAFL. The DNA of the CDR3 is TGTGCCAGTTCCCGAATTTTCATGGGAGGGTTTTCGGGCACTGAAGCTTTCCTT. The J gene is TRBJ1-1, the V gene TRBV28; D unclear. Germline CDR1 and CDR2: MDHEN and SYDVKM. Trimming left V 9 bases short and J 4 bases short, with 30 bases between. This CDR3 comprises 18 residues.

The gene calls are TRBV30 and TRBJ2-1; TRBD2 agrees at 7 bases. This CDR3 has 12 amino acids. Trimming took 3 bases from V and 8 from J; bases not matched to a gene: 4. Germline V gives CDR1 GTSNPN, CDR2 SVGIG (reference sequence). This CDR3 is CAWSPGGYEQFF. In DNA form, the CDR3 reads TGTGCCTGGAGCCCCGGGGGGTATGAGCAGTTCTTC.

The chain carries TRBV5-4 and TRBJ2-1, with D tentatively TRBD1 (6 bases). Germline V gene data show CDR1 as SGHNT and CDR2 as YYREEE (reference sequence). This CDR3 comprises 12 residues. With 3 bases removed from V and 10 bases from J, the gap between germline ends came to 11 bases. The CDR3 here is CASSSDSPEQFF. The CDR3 coding sequence is TGTGCCAGCAGCTCGGACAGTCCAGAGCAGTTCTTC.

The chain uses TRBV20-1 and TRBJ1-5, with D hard to call. The CDR3 has 14 residues. V was shortened by 6 bases and J by 7 bases, with 19 bases between the two germline ends. Looked up from germline, CDR1 is DFQATT and CDR2 is SNEGSKA (reference sequence). CDR3 protein: CSAVRAEGGQPQHF. The CDR3 DNA follows: TGCAGTGCCGTCCGGGCCGAGGGAGGACAGCCCCAGCATTTT.

Turning to this clonotype: At one end the junction does not follow the germline gene, possibly because of a read error. The rearrangement joins TRBV7-9 to TRBJ2-7, with 11 bases matching TRBD1. CDR1 and CDR2 from the germline V gene are SEHNR and FQNEAQ (reference sequence). The CDR3 has 17 amino acids. CDR3 amino acids: CASSLPGGTGGIYEQCF. The CDR3, as DNA: TGTGCCAGCAGCTTACCAGGCGGGACAGGGGGTATCTACGAGCAGTGCTTC.

Ten or more counts support this clonotype. The chain carries TRBV27 and TRBJ2-1; D is uncertain. The CDR3 runs 16 residues. V gave up 1 base and J gave up 3 bases, with 13 bases separating them. Germline CDR1 MNHEY, CDR2 SMNVEV (reference sequence). The DNA of the CDR3 is TGTGCCAGCAGTTTATTCCTTACGGATAGCTACAATGAGCAGTTCTTC. It codes for CASSLFLTDSYNEQFF.